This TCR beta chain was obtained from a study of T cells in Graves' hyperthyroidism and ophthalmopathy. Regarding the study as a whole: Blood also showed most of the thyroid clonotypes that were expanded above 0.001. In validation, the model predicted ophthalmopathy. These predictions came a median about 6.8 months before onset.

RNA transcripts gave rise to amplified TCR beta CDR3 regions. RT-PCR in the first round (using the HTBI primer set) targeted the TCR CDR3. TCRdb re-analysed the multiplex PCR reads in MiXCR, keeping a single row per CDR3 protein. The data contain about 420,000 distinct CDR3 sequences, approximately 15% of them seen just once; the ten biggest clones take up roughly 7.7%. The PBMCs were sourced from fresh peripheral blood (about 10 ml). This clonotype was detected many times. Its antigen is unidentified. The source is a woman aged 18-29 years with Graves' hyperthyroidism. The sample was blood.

For the CDR3, the DNA is TGTGCCAGTAGTCCGAGACTAGCGGGAGGGTGGGATGAGCAGTTCTTC. Amino acids: CASSPRLAGGWDEQFF. The chain couples TRBV19 to TRBJ2-1, with 14 bases that match TRBD2. CDR3 length equals 16 residues. J gave up 8 bases and V 5 bases, and 8 bases lay outside the gene matches. CDR1 is LNHDA, CDR2 SQIVND, per germline (reference sequence).